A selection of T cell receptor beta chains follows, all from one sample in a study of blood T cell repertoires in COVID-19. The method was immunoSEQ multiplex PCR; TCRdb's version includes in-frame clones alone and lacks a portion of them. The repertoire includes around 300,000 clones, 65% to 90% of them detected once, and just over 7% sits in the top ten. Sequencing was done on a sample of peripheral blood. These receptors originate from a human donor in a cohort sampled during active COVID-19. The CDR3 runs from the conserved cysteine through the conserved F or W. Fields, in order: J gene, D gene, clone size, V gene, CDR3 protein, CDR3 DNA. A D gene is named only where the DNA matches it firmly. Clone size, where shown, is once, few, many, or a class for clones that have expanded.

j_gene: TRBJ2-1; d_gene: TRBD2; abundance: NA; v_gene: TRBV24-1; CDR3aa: CATSDLHSGGALNEQFF; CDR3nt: TGTGCCACCAGTGATTTGCACAGCGGGGGGGCGTTAAATGAGCAGTTCTTC
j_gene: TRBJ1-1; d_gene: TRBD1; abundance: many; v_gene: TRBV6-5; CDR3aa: CASFGQGVYTEAFF; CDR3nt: TGTGCCAGCTTCGGACAGGGAGTGTACACTGAAGCTTTCTTT
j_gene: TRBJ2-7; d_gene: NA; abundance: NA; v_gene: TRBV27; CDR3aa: CASSLVETGYEQYF; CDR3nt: TGTGCCAGCAGTTTAGTCGAGACAGGCTACGAGCAGTACTTC
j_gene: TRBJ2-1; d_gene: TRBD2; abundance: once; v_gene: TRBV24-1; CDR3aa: CATSIERGAHNEQFF; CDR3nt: TGTGCCACCAGTATTGAGCGGGGGGCACACAATGAGCAGTTCTTC
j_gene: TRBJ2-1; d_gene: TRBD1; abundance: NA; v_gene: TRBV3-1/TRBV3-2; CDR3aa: CASSQKGARVNEQFF; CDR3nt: TGTGCCAGCAGCCAAAAGGGGGCTAGGGTCAATGAGCAGTTCTTC
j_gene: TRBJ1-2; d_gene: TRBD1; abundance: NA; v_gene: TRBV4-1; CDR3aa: CASSQLVDRFEGYTF; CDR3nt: TGCGCCAGCAGCCAATTGGTGGACAGGTTCGAGGGCTACACCTTC
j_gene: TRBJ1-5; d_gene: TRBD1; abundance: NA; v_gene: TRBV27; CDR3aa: CASSLGTANQPQHF; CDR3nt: TGTGCCAGCAGTCTCGGGACAGCAAATCAGCCCCAGCATTTT
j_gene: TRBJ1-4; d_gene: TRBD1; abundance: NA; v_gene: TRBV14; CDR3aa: CASSADRGHEKLFF; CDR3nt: TGTGCCAGCAGCGCGGACAGGGGACATGAAAAACTGTTTTTT
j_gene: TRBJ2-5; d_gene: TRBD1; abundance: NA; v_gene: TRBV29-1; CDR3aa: CSGSGQIQETQYF; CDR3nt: TGCAGCGGGTCGGGACAGATCCAAGAGACCCAGTACTTC
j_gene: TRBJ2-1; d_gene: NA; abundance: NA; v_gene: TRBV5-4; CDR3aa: CASSLYSGLASYNEQFF; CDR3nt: TGTGCCAGCAGCTTGTATTCGGGTCTAGCTTCCTACAATGAGCAGTTCTTC
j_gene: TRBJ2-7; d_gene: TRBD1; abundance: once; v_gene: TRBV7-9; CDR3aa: CASSSSGTGGYEQYF; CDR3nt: TGTGCCAGCAGCTCCTCCGGGACAGGGGGCTACGAGCAGTACTTC
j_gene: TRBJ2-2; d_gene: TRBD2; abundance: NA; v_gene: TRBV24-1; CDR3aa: CATSDMTSGEGTGELFF; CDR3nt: TGTGCCACCAGTGACATGACTAGCGGGGAAGGCACCGGGGAGCTGTTTTTT
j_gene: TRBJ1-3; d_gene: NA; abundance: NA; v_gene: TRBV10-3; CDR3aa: CAISGHGHNTIYF; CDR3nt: TGTGCCATCAGTGGCCATGGCCACAACACCATATATTTT
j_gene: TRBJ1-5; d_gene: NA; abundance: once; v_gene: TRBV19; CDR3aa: CASNPLLGQKINQPQHF; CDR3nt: TGTGCCAGTAACCCGTTGTTAGGACAGAAAATTAATCAGCCCCAGCATTTT
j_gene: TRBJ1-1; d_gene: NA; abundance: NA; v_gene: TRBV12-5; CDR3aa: CASVRERRGMNTEAFF; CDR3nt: TGTGCTAGTGTGCGGGAGCGTAGGGGCATGAACACTGAAGCTTTCTTT
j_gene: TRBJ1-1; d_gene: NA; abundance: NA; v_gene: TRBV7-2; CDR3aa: CASSLVGGDTEAFF; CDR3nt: TGTGCCAGCAGCCTAGTGGGGGGTGACACTGAAGCTTTCTTT
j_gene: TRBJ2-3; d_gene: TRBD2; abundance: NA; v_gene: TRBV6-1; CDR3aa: CASSDTSGEHTDTQYF; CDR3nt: TGTGCCAGCAGTGATACTAGCGGGGAACACACAGATACGCAGTATTTT
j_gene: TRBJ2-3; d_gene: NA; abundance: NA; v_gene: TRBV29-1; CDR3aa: CSVLGLRTDTQYF; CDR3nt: TGCAGCGTTTTAGGACTGCGCACAGATACGCAGTATTTT
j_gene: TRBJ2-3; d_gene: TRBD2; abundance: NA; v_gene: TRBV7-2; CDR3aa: CASSLGTSGVWADTQYF; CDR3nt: TGTGCCAGCAGCTTAGGGACTAGCGGGGTATGGGCGGATACGCAGTATTTT
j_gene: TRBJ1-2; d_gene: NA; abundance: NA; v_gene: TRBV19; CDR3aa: CASSSRTEIYGYTF; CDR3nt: TGTGCCAGTAGTTCTCGGACAGAAATCTATGGCTACACCTTC
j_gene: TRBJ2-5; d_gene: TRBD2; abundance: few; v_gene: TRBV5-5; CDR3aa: CASSRGLAGGPGETQYF; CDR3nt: TGTGCCAGCAGCCGGGGACTAGCGGGGGGGCCTGGAGAGACCCAGTACTTC
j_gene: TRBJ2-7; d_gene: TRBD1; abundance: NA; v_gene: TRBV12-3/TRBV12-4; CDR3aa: CASTLGTVLGQYF; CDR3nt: TGTGCCAGCACTCTAGGGACAGTACTTGGGCAGTACTTC
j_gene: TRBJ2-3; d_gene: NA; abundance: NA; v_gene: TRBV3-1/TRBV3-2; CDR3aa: CASSQASGWADTQYF; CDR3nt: TGTGCCAGCAGCCAGGCAAGCGGGTGGGCAGATACGCAGTATTTT
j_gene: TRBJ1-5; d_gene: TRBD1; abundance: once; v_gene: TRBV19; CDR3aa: CASVPTGLESNQPQHF; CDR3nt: TGTGCCAGTGTACCGACAGGGCTAGAAAGCAATCAGCCCCAGCATTTT
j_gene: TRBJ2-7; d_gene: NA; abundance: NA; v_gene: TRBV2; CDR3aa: CASRAGMYEQYF; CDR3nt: TGTGCCAGCCGTGCAGGGATGTACGAGCAGTACTTC
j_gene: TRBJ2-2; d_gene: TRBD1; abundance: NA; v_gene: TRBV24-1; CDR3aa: CATSDDRGARGPGELFF; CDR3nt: TGTGCCACCAGTGATGACCGTGGGGCCAGGGGGCCCGGGGAGCTGTTTTTT
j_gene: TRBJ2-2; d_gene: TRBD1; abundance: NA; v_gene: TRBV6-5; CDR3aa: CASRTTGAGELFF; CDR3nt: TGTGCCAGCAGAACGACAGGGGCCGGGGAGCTGTTTTTT
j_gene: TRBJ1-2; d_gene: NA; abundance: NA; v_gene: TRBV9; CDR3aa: CASSVGQVPLYVRGYTF; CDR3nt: TGTGCCAGCAGCGTAGGACAGGTACCCCTCTATGTCCGAGGCTACACCTTC
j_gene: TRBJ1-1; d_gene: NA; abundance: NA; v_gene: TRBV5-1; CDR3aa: CASSLDKNTEAFF; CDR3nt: TGCGCCAGCAGCTTAGACAAGAACACTGAAGCTTTCTTT
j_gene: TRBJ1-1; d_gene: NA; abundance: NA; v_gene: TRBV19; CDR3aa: CASRAGGAEAFF; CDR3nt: TGTGCCAGTAGGGCTGGGGGCGCCGAAGCTTTCTTT
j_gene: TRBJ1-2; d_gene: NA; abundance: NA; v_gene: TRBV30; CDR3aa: CAWSVGGSGYTF; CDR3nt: TGTGCCTGGAGTGTAGGGGGATCCGGCTACACCTTC
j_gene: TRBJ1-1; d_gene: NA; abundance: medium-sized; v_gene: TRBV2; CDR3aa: CASTQGENTEAFF; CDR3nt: TGTGCCAGCACCCAAGGAGAGAACACTGAAGCTTTCTTT
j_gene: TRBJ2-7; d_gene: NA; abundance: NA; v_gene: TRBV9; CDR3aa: CASSVGQDSYEQYF; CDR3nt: TGTGCCAGCAGCGTAGGTCAGGACTCCTACGAGCAGTACTTC
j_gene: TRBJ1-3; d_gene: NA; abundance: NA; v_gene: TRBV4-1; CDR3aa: CASSQSDRMSGNTIYF; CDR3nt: TGCGCCAGCAGCCAATCTGACAGGATGTCTGGAAACACCATATATTTT
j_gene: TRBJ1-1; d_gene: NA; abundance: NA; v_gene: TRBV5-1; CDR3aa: CASSLASGGTEAFF; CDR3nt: TGCGCCAGCAGCTTGGCGTCGGGGGGCACTGAAGCTTTCTTT
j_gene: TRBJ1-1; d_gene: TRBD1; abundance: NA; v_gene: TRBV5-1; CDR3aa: CASSSGQSSNTEAFF; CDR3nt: TGCGCCAGCAGCTCGGGACAGTCCTCCAACACTGAAGCTTTCTTT
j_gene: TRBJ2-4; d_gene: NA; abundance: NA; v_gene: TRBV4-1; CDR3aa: CASSQAAGTAKNIQYF; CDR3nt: TGCGCCAGCAGCCAAGCTGCCGGGACTGCGAAAAACATTCAGTACTTC